The 5 T cell receptor beta chains below all came from one sample that was sequenced in a study of T-cell memory formation after mild COVID-19. TCRdb reprocessed the 5' RACE reads with MiXCR, giving one entry per CDR3 protein. This sample has around 440,000 distinct CDR3 sequences, with over 15% found just once. Sequencing input: PBMCs or a T cell subset sorted from them (not recorded which). Receptors originate from an adult woman who had mild COVID-19 (a few samples of this study predate the infection). Cell type and time point are not known.

The chain joins TRBV9 to TRBJ2-3, with D tentatively TRBD1 or TRBD2 (6 bases each). Germline loops: CDR1 SGDLS, CDR2 YYNGEE. The length of the CDR3 is 18 residues. Trimming shortened V by 1 base and J by 2 bases, and 20 bases separated the two germline ends. CDR3 sequence reads: CASSVLRERGAHTDTQYF. The CDR3 bases are TGTGCCAGCAGCGTATTACGGGAGAGGGGGGCACACACAGATACGCAGTATTTT.

The CDR3 DNA is TGTGCCAGCAGTCAAGAAGCCGTGGGCGAGGGCTACACCTTC. This translates into CASSQEAVGEGYTF. The J gene is TRBJ1-2, the V gene TRBV16; no definite D call. The CDR3 is 14 residues long. Germline V CDR1 and CDR2: KGHSY, FQNENV. The V end lost 6 bases, the J end lost 8 bases, and 19 bases lay between the germline ends.

The rearrangement links TRBV6-4 to TRBJ2-1; possible D gene TRBD2, 6 bases. With 6 bases removed from V and 3 bases from J, the gap between germline ends came to 15 bases. Germline loops: CDR1 MRHNA, CDR2 SNTAGT. The CDR3 spans 15 residues. The CDR3 DNA follows: TGTGCCAGCAGCCCAACTAGGAGGGACTACAATGAGCAGTTCTTC. This translates into CASSPTRRDYNEQFF.

This clonotype appeared a few times. This chain joins TRBV19 and TRBJ2-7; possibly TRBD2 for D (6 bases). Germline V gene data show CDR1 as LNHDA and CDR2 as SQIVND (reference sequence). The CDR3 loop spans 16 amino acids. Trimming took 4 bases from V and 7 from J, leaving 23 bases between them. In DNA, the CDR3 is TGTGCCAGTAGTAGCGAGGGAGGCCCTCGGGACGCGGAGCAGTACTTC. It translates to CASSSEGGPRDAEQYF.

For this clonotype: One junction end disagrees with the germline gene, perhaps due to a read error. The chain joins TRBV5-1 to TRBJ1-1, with TRBD1 as a possible D gene (6 bases). CDR3 length equals 16 residues. Germline lookup yields CDR1 SGHRS and CDR2 YFSETQ. The CDR3 protein is CASSRWTAALKTEAFF. The CDR3 region has the DNA TGCGCCAGCAGCCGTTGGACAGCTGCCCTGAAAACTGAAGCTTTCTTT.